This entry concerns a single T cell receptor (beta chain). There are a few counts of this clone. It lacks a known antigen. No much larger clonotype is one base removed from it; base qualities were not supplied. TCRbeta CDR3 regions were amplified from genomic DNA using the immunoSEQ Assay, a bias-controlled multiplex PCR. In the original analysis: Nucleated cell counts per sample were estimated from amplification of reference gene primers within the assay. To quantify the absolute abundance of each unique TCRbeta CDR3 rearrangement, sequence reads were collapsed and filtered. For each sample, productive Simpson clonality was calculated as the square root of Simpson's diversity index over productive rearrangements. Here the immuneACCESS table is served through TCRdb, limited to in-frame sequences with V and J called. Missing clones are a known gap in these copies; in checked studies unresolved V genes cover under half, and the rest lacks a known reason. The V and J calls and clone size are taken from that table; D and trimming were inferred from the DNA. The table for this sample lists 200,000 to 250,000 clones; around 80% of them were counted only once. The top ten clonotypes cover 1.3% of the sample.

One collaborating source in Seattle enrolled patients while the patients were actively infected and followed the patients over time throughout the course of disease. The collaborating institutions used their own protocols to collect whole blood in K2EDTA tubes. For TCRbeta analysis, collaborator samples were shipped as frozen whole blood, as isolated PBMCs, or as DNA extracted from either sample type. Trimming accounts for 2 bases at V and 6 bases at J, while the number of junction bases matched to no gene is 9. The germline V gene (reference sequence) sets CDR1 to LNHNV and CDR2 to YYDKDF. Reading from cysteine to phenylalanine, the CDR3 counts 16 amino acids. The kept DNA is CDR3 alone, 48 bases in frame from the first base. This entry comes from a study of blood T cell repertoires in COVID-19 (dated by TCRdb to the early 2020s). The study in broad terms: Samples from collaborators originated in the United States, Italy and Spain and spanned both the acute and convalescent phases of COVID-19. The prospective study material was composed of cDNA or gDNA derived from T cells, B-cell-depleted T cells, or PBMCs. Deeply sampled blood TCRbeta repertoires from subjects exposed to, actively infected with, or recovered from COVID-19 were included in the dataset. The repertoires were made available in a free public database intended to serve as a resource for research on the immune response to SARS-CoV-2. The samples were drawn from two sources: the first 160 participants of the ongoing ImmuneRACE study, and about 1,300 subjects contributed by 6 global collaborators. Nearly every sample came with metadata listing a de-identified subject ID, COVID-19 status, age in years and sex. HLA class I and class II types, where available, came from metadata supplied by the sample provider rather than from assay-based typing.

Paper-wide results and their limitations: Clinical and demographic metadata were provided uncurated, with the amount varying by source and participant.

This receptor was identified in a woman aged 25 to 39 with COVID-19, enrolled during active disease. The sequence is built from TRBV15 and TRBJ2-2, and 7 bases in between align with TRBD1. Material for sequencing was peripheral blood. The base sequence is TGTGCCACCAGCAGACAGGACAGGTTACGACCCGGGGAGCTGTTTTTT. The resulting protein is CATSRQDRLRPGELFF.